The clone carrying this T cell receptor (beta chain) was seen only a few times. The sample originates from a study of patients and donors after allogeneic stem cell transplantation. TCRdb analysed the RT-PCR reads with MiXCR anew, one entry per CDR3 protein. The sample has hundreds of thousands of distinct CDR3 sequences; roughly 17% are singletons. The CDR3 length is 12 residues. CDR1 and CDR2 from the germline V gene are SQVTM and ANQGSEA. V gave up 5 bases and J gave up 2 bases, with 9 bases separating them. V gene TRBV29-1 combines with J gene TRBJ1-2; no definite D call. Source material: blood, either unsorted or a sorted T cell fraction (not recorded which). The clonotype originates from a human donor who was either an allogeneic HSCT recipient or a stem cell or donor lymphocyte infusion donor (not recorded which). It is not recorded whose cells these are; they may come from a transplant donor. The CDR3 spells CSVSGSNYGYTF. In nucleotides, the CDR3 is TGCAGCGTTTCAGGAAGCAACTATGGCTACACCTTC.